This paragraph covers one T cell receptor beta chain sequence. TCRdb's copy holds only in-frame clones and misses some; the assay was immunoSEQ multiplex PCR. This table has about 1,000 clones, 80% to 90% appearing once. The data were obtained in a study of chemoradiotherapy in HPV16-positive cancers. The starting material was tumor tissue, obtained from a patient who underwent chemoradiotherapy. The sequence came from a human donor with HPV-associated anogenital cancer.

The CDR3 DNA reads as TGCGCCAGCAGCTTGGTTAGTAGCGGGAGCGAGCAGTACTTC. Its protein product is CASSLVSSGSEQYF. This rearrangement joins TRBV5-1 to TRBJ2-7; 9 bases agree with TRBD2. Looked up from germline, CDR1 is SGHRS and CDR2 is YFSETQ. The CDR3 is 14 amino acids. V shed 0 bases, J shed 6 bases, and the junction held 4 bases outside the gene matches.